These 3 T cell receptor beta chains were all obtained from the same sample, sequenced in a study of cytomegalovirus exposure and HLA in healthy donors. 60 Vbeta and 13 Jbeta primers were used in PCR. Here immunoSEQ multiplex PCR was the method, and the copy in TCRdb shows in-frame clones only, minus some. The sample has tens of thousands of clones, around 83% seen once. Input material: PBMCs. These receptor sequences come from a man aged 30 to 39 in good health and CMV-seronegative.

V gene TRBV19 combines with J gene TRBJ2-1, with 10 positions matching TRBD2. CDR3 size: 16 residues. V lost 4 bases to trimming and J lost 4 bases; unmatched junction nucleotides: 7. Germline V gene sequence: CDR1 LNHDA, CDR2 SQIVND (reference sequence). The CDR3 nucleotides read TGTGCCAGTAGTAGCAGAGCGGGAGGGGGTTACAATGAGCAGTTCTTC. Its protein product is CASSSRAGGGYNEQFF.

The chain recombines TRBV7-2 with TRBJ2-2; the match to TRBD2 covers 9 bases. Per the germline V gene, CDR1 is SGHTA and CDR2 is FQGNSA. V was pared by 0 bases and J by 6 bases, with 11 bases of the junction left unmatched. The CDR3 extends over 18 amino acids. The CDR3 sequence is CASSLAGLARGRAGELFF. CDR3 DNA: TGTGCCAGCAGCTTAGCAGGACTAGCGAGAGGAAGGGCCGGGGAGCTGTTTTTT.

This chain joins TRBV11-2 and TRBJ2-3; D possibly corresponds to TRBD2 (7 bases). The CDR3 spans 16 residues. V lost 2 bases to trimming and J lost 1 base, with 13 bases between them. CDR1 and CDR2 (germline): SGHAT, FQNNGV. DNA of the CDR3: TGTGCCAGCAGCTTATTAGTGGGGGGGCGCACAGATACGCAGTATTTT. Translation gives CASSLLVGGRTDTQYF.